These 21 T cell receptor beta chains originate from one sample sequenced in a study of OX40 agonist ivuxolimab in advanced cancers. The table came from immunoSEQ multiplex PCR; TCRdb's copy has only in-frame clones and leaves some out. Seen here are fewer than 90,000 clones, approximately 90% observed once, and the top ten hold 0.25% to 0.35%. The starting material was CD4+ or CD8+ T cells sorted from blood, obtained in a trial of the OX40 agonist ivuxolimab. The receptor source for this set is an adult with an advanced solid tumor such as melanoma, head and neck, liver or kidney cancer.

The chain employs TRBV6-1 and TRBJ2-7; 9 positions match TRBD1. V gave up 4 bases and J gave up 5 bases; unmatched junction bases: 18. Germline CDR1 and CDR2: MNHNS and SASEGT. CDR3 length equals 18 residues. Written as DNA, the CDR3 is TGTGCCAGCAGTGCCCCCGAGGGCCCCGGGACAGGGAGGGACGAGCAGTACTTC. As protein: CASSAPEGPGTGRDEQYF.

The gene calls are TRBV30 and TRBJ1-1; 7 positions match TRBD1. The V segment lost 2 bases and the J segment 11 bases; nucleotides outside the gene matches: 8. Germline-derived CDR1 and CDR2 are GTSNPN and SVGIG (reference sequence). The CDR3 totals 12 residues. CDR3 nucleotides: TGTGCCTGGAGTAGAACAGGGGAAGGCGCTTTCTTT. This sequence encodes CAWSRTGEGAFF. The variable domain in full, with the rest retrieved from reference TRBV30 and TRBJ1-1, is SQTIHQWPATLVQPVGSPLSLECTVEGTSNPNLYWYRQAAGRGLQLLFYSVGIGQISSEVPQNLSASRPQDRQFILSSKKLLLSDSGFYLCAWSRTGEGAFFGQGTRLTVV.

The CDR3: CASSLEQSGGDTQYF. CDR3 nucleotide sequence: TGCGCCAGCAGCTTGGAGCAGAGCGGAGGCGATACGCAGTATTTT. The gene calls are TRBV5-1 and TRBJ2-3; a possible D gene is TRBD2 (5 bases). Germline lookup yields CDR1 SGHRS and CDR2 YFSETQ. The CDR3 is made up of 15 amino acids. With 0 bases removed from V and 6 bases from J, the gap between germline ends came to 14 bases.

The gene calls are TRBV10-3 and TRBJ2-3, with D tentatively TRBD2 (6 bases). This CDR3 is 14 amino acids long. V was clipped by 0 bases and J by 9 bases, with 13 bases between them. The germline V gene encodes CDR1 ENHRY and CDR2 SYGVKD. This chain's CDR3 is CAISESNPGGTQYF. CDR3 DNA sequence: TGTGCCATCAGTGAGTCTAACCCCGGGGGAACGCAGTATTTT.

V gene TRBV9 combines with J gene TRBJ2-2, with unresolved D. The ends were cut back, 3 bases at V and 5 bases at J, with 2 bases in the middle. Per the germline V gene, CDR1 is SGDLS and CDR2 is YYNGEE. This CDR3 is 11 amino acids long. This CDR3 is CASSGTGELFF. In DNA, the CDR3 is TGTGCCAGCAGCGGAACCGGGGAGCTGTTTTTT.

V gene TRBV7-9 combines with J gene TRBJ2-1, with D possibly being TRBD1 (6 bases). The CDR3 covers 13 residues. The V end lost 1 base, the J end lost 8 bases, and 9 bases lay between the germline ends. The V gene's germline CDR1 is SEHNR and CDR2 FQNEAQ (reference sequence). CDR3 nucleotides: TGTGCCAGCAGCTTAGACAGGGCCTATGAGCAGTTCTTC. This gives the protein CASSLDRAYEQFF.

The chain has TRBV19 and TRBJ1-2; perhaps TRBD1 as D (5 bases). Deletions cut 7 bases from V and 1 base from J, with 13 bases between. Germline loops: CDR1 LNHDA, CDR2 SQIVND (reference sequence). This CDR3 is 14 amino acids long. CDR3 protein: CASTRMGDNYGYTF. The CDR3 region has the DNA TGTGCCAGTACCCGAATGGGGGATAACTATGGCTACACCTTC.

V usage is TRBV30 and J usage is TRBJ2-2, with 8 bases identical to TRBD1. CDR3 size: 14 residues. Trimming removed 7 bases from V and 5 bases from J; junction bases left unmatched: 9. The V gene's germline CDR1 is GTSNPN and CDR2 SVGIG (reference sequence). The CDR3 region is CASKTGAGTGELFF. CDR3 DNA sequence: TGTGCCTCCAAGACAGGGGCAGGGACCGGGGAGCTGTTTTTT. The whole variable domain, remainder taken from reference TRBV30 and TRBJ2-2, is SQTIHQWPATLVQPVGSPLSLECTVEGTSNPNLYWYRQAAGRGLQLLFYSVGIGQISSEVPQNLSASRPQDRQFILSSKKLLLSDSGFYLCASKTGAGTGELFFGEGSRLTVL.

CDR3 sequence: CASSLSSVRGNGYTF. For the CDR3, the DNA is TGTGCCAGCAGCTTATCAAGCGTAAGGGGGAATGGCTACACCTTC. The genes are TRBV11-2 and TRBJ1-2; possibly TRBD1 for D (6 bases). V gave up 2 bases and J gave up 6 bases, with 16 bases separating them. CDR1 and CDR2 from the germline V gene are SGHAT and FQNNGV. The CDR3 has 15 amino acids.

The V call is TRBV4-1, the J call TRBJ1-5; D remains unclear. V lost 4 bases to trimming and J lost 0 bases, with 7 bases between them. Germline CDR1 and CDR2: MGHRA and YSYEKL. There are 14 residues in the CDR3. DNA of the CDR3: TGCGCCAGCAGCCCCGGGAATAGCAATCAGCCCCAGCATTTT. Its translation: CASSPGNSNQPQHF.

The V gene is TRBV6-7, the J gene TRBJ1-2, with no clear D. TRBV6-7 is an ORF for which the function is uncertain. V was clipped by 0 bases and J by 2 bases, with 16 bases between them. The CDR3 is 17 amino acids. This chain's CDR3 is CASSYSRRAAENYGYTF. The CDR3 region has the DNA TGTGCCAGCAGTTACTCTAGGCGGGCAGCCGAGAACTATGGCTACACCTTC.

This clone was detected only a few times. The chain couples TRBV30 to TRBJ1-1; 8 bases are shared with TRBD1. The CDR3 loop spans 12 amino acids. V lost 5 bases to trimming and J lost 4 bases; unmatched junction nucleotides: 3. The germline gives CDR1 GTSNPN, CDR2 SVGIG (reference sequence). DNA for the CDR3: TGTGCCTGGTCCCAGGGGGCCACTGAAGCTTTCTTT. Encoded protein: CAWSQGATEAFF. Complete variable domain (other parts from reference TRBV30 and TRBJ1-1): SQTIHQWPATLVQPVGSPLSLECTVEGTSNPNLYWYRQAAGRGLQLLFYSVGIGQISSEVPQNLSASRPQDRQFILSSKKLLLSDSGFYLCAWSQGATEAFFGQGTRLTVV.

This clone has only a few counts. V and J are TRBV5-6 and TRBJ2-1, with 12 bases lining up with TRBD2. CDR3 length equals 16 residues. J lost 7 bases, V lost 4 bases, and 9 bases had no gene match. CDR1 and CDR2 (germline): SGHDT, YYEEEE. CDR3 DNA sequence: TGTGCCAGCAGCGTTCCTAGCGGGGGGGACCGAAATGAGCAGTTCTTC. Its protein product is CASSVPSGGDRNEQFF.

V is TRBV18 and J is TRBJ1-1, with D possibly matching TRBD1 (5 bases). This CDR3 comprises 14 residues. The germline V gene has CDR1 KGHSH and CDR2 LQKENI. The germline V and J ends were trimmed by 3 bases and 1 base, with 9 bases remaining between them. This chain's CDR3 is CASSPGLKNTEAFF. The CDR3, as DNA: TGTGCCAGCTCACCGGGACTGAAGAACACTGAAGCTTTCTTT. The entire variable domain, with the rest obtained from reference TRBV18 and TRBJ1-1, is as follows: NAGVMQNPRHLVRRRGQEARLRCSPMKGHSHVYWYRQLPEEGLKFMVYLQKENIIDESGMPKERFSAEFPKEGPSILRIQQVVRGDSAAYFCASSPGLKNTEAFFGQGTRLTVV.

The chain uses TRBV6-5 and TRBJ1-2; D uncertain. Trimming removed 5 bases at V and 2 bases at J, with 9 bases between. The CDR3 is 13 amino acids. Germline CDR1 MNHEY, CDR2 SVGAGI. In DNA form, the CDR3 reads TGTGCCAGCAGTAGGGCTGGAAACTATGGCTACACCTTC. Translated, it gives CASSRAGNYGYTF.

The genes are TRBV10-3 and TRBJ2-7, with 9 bases fitting TRBD1. Germline V gene lookup returns CDR1 ENHRY and CDR2 SYGVKD. The ends lost 0 bases at V and 4 bases at J; junction bases unmatched: 4. This CDR3 spans 15 amino acids. For the CDR3, the DNA is TGTGCCATCAGTGAGTCCGGGACAGGGCCTTACGAGCAGTACTTC. Its protein is CAISESGTGPYEQYF.

The chain couples TRBV5-4 to TRBJ1-6, with 7 bases aligning to TRBD1. With V trimmed by 4 bases and J by 0 bases, 4 bases remained unmatched. CDR3 size: 16 residues. The germline V gene has CDR1 SGHNT and CDR2 YYREEE (reference sequence). The CDR3 DNA reads as TGTGCCAGCAGCCCGACAGGGAACTCCTATAATTCACCCCTCCACTTT. It encodes CASSPTGNSYNSPLHF.

J is TRBJ2-6 and V is TRBV6-5; D uncertain. This CDR3 region has 11 residues. In germline, CDR1 is MNHEY, CDR2 SVGAGI. CDR3 DNA: TGTGTCAGACAAGCGTCCAACGTCCTGACTTTC. It codes for CVRQASNVLTF.

The gene calls are TRBV11-3 and TRBJ2-5; D might be TRBD1 or TRBD2, each matching 5 bases. CDR1 SGHNT and CDR2 YENEEA come from the germline V gene. Trimming pared 1 base from V and 1 base from J, leaving 16 bases between. The CDR3 length is 17 residues. The CDR3 bases are TGTGCCAGCAGCTTAGGGGGGTTGGCGAGGCCCCAAGAGACCCAGTACTTC. Residues: CASSLGGLARPQETQYF.

The rearrangement uses TRBV5-1 and TRBJ2-7, with 7 bases identical to TRBD1. Per germline, CDR1 SGHRS and CDR2 YFSETQ. The CDR3 is 14 residues long. Trimming removed 3 bases from V and 2 bases from J; junction bases left unmatched: 5. As DNA, the CDR3 is TGCGCCAGCAGCTATGACCAGGGGGCCTACGAGCAGTACTTC. This gives the protein CASSYDQGAYEQYF. Combining the CDR3 with reference TRBV5-1 and TRBJ2-7 gives the whole variable domain KAGVTQTPRYLIKTRGQQVTLSCSPISGHRSVSWYQQTPGQGLQFLFEYFSETQRNKGNFPGRFSGRQFSNSRSEMNVSTLELGDSALYLCASSYDQGAYEQYFGPGTRLTVT.

V usage is TRBV5-5 and J usage is TRBJ2-1; 8 positions match TRBD1. V lost 8 bases and J lost 3; bases outside the gene matches: 7. Germline-derived CDR1 and CDR2 are SGHKS and YYEKEE (reference sequence). This CDR3 has 14 residues. DNA of the CDR3: TGTGCCAGTTCACCGGGACAGGACTACAATGAGCAGTTCTTC. It encodes CASSPGQDYNEQFF.